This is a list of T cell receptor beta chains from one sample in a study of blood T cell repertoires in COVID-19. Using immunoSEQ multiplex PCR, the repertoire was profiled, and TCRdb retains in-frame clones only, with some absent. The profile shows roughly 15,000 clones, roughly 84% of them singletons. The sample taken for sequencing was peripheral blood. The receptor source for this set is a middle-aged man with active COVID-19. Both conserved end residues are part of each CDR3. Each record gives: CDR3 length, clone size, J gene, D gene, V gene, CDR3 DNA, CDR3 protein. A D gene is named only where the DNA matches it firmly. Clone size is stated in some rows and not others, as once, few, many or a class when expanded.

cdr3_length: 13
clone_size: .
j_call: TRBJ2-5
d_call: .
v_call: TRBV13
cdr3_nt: TGTGCCAGCAGCACAAGGGGTCAAGAGACCCAGTACTTC
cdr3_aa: CASSTRGQETQYF

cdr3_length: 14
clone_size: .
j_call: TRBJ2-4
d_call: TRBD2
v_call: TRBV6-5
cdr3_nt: TGTGCCAGCAGGACTAGCGGGAGGGTTGGCATTCAGTACTTC
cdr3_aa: CASRTSGRVGIQYF

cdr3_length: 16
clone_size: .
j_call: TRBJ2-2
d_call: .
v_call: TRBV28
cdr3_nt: TGTGCCAGCAGGGAGATTAGCGATCGGAACACCGGGGAGCTGTTTTTT
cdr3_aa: CASREISDRNTGELFF

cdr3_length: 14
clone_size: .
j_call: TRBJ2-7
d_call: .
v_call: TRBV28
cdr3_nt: TGTGCCAGCAGTTTCCCCCGCGAAACCTACGAGCAGTACTTC
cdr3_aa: CASSFPRETYEQYF

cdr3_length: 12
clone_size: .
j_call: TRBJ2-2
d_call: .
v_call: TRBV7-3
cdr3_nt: TGTGCCAGCAGCTTAAGTCTCGGGGAGCTGTTTTTT
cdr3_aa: CASSLSLGELFF

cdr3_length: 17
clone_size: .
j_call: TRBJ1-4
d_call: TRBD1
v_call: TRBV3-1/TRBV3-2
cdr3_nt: TGTGCCAGCAGCCATTACTTTCCATGGGACAGCAATGAAAAACTGTTTTTT
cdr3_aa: CASSHYFPWDSNEKLFF

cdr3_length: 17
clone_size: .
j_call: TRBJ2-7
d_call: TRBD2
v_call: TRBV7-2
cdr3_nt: TGTGCCAGCAGCCTAGTACCCGATAGCGGGGTACCCTACGAGCAGTACTTC
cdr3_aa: CASSLVPDSGVPYEQYF

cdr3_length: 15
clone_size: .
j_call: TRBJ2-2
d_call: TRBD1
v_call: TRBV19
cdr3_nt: TGTGCCAGTAGTAGCGGACAGGGGGTTGTCGGGGAGCTGTTTTTT
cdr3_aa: CASSSGQGVVGELFF

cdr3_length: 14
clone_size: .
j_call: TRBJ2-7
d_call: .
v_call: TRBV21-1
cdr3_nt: TGTGCCAGCAGCAAAGGCGAATGCGCCTACGAGCAGTACTTC
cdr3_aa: CASSKGECAYEQYF

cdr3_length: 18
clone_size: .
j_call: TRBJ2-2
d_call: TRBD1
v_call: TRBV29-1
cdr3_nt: TGCAGCGTTGAAGATTTTGGCACAGGGGGAACGAACACCGGGGAGCTGTTTTTT
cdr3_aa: CSVEDFGTGGTNTGELFF

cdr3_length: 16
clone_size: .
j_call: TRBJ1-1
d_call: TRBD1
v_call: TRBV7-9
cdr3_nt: TGTGCCAGCAGCTCCAACCCAGGGACAGGGAACACTGAAGCTTTCTTT
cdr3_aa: CASSSNPGTGNTEAFF

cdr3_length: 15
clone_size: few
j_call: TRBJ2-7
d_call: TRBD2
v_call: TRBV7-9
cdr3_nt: TGTGCCAGCAGCTATACCCCAGCGGGGTTTGAGGAGCAGTACTTC
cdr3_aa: CASSYTPAGFEEQYF

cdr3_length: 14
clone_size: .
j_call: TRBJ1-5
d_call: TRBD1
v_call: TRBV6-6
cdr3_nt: TGTGCCAGCAATAAACAGGGGAACAATCAGCCCCAGCATTTT
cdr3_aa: CASNKQGNNQPQHF

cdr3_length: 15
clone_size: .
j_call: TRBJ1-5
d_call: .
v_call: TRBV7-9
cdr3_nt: TGTGCCAGCAGCTTAGATGAAGGGGCGGATCAGCCCCAGCATTTT
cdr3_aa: CASSLDEGADQPQHF

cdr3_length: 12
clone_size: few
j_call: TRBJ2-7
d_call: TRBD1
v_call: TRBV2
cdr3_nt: TGTGCCAGCCGACAGGGGAGCGGCGAGCAGTACTTC
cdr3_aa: CASRQGSGEQYF

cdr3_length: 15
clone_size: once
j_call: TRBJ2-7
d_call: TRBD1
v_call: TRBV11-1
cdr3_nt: TGTGCCAGCAGCGGGACAGGGAAAAGCTCCTACGAGCAGTACTTC
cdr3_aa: CASSGTGKSSYEQYF

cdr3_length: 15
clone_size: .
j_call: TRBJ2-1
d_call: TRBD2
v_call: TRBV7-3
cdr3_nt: TGTGCCAGCAGCCAAATAGCGGGAGCTAACAATGAGCAGTTCTTC
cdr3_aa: CASSQIAGANNEQFF

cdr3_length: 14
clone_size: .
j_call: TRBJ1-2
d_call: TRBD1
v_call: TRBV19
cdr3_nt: TGTGCCAGTAGTATCCGACAGGGTGACTATGGCTACACCTTC
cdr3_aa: CASSIRQGDYGYTF

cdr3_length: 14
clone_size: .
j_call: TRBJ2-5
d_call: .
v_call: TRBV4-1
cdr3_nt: TGCGCCAGCAGCCAAGTGTCTATCATGGAGACCCAGTACTTC
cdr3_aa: CASSQVSIMETQYF

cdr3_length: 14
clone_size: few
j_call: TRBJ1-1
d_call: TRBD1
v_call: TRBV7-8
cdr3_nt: TGTGCCAGCAGCCCGGGACAGGGGATTTCTGAAGCTTTCTTT
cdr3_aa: CASSPGQGISEAFF

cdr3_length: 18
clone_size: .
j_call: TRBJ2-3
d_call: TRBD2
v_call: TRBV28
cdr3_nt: TGTGCCAGCAGTTTAACTCTCCTAGCGGGACCTAGCACAGATACGCAGTATTTT
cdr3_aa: CASSLTLLAGPSTDTQYF

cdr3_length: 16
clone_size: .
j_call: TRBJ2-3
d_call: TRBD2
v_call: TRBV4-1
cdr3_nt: TGCGCCAGCAGCCACACTAGCGGGAGGCTCACAGATACGCAGTATTTT
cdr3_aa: CASSHTSGRLTDTQYF